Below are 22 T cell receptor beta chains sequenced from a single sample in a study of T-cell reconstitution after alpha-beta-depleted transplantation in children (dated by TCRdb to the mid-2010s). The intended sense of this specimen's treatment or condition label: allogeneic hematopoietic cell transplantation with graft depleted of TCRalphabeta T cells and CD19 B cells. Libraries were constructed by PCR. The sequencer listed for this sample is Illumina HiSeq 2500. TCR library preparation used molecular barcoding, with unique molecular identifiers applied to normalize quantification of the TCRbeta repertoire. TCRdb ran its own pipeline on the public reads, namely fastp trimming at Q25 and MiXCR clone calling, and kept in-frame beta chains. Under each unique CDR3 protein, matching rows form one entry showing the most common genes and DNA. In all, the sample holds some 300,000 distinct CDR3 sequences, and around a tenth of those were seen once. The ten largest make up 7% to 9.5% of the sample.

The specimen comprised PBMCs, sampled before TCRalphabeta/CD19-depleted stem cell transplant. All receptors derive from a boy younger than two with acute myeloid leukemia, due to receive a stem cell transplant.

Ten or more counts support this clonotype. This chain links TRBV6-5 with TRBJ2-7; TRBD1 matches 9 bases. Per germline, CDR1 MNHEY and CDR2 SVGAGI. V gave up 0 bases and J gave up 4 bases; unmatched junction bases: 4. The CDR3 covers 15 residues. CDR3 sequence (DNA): TGTGCCAGCAGTTACTCGGTGGACAGGGGTTACGAGCAGTACTTC. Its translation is CASSYSVDRGYEQYF.

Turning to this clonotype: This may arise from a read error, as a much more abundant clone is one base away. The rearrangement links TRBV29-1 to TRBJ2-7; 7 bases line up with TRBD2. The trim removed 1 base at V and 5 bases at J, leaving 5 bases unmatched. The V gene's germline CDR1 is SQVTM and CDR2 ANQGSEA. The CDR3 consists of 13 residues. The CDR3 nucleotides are TGCAGCGTTGAAGGGGGAGGGCGAGACGAGCAGTACTTC. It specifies CSVEGGGRDEQYF.

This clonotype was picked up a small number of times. The CDR3 DNA is TGCAGTGCCCCCTCGGGTAGGGAGCAGTACTTC. This codes for CSAPSGREQYF. The V gene is TRBV20-1, the J gene TRBJ2-7; no reliable D call. The CDR3 is 11 residues long. CDR1 is DFQATT, CDR2 SNEGSKA, per germline (reference sequence). V lost 6 bases, J lost 7 bases, and 13 bases lay in between.

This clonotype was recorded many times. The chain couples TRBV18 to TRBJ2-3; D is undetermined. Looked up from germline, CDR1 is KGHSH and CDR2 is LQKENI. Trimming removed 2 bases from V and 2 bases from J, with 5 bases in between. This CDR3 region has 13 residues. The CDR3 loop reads CASSPSPTDTQYF. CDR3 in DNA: TGTGCCAGCTCACCATCCCCCACAGATACGCAGTATTTT. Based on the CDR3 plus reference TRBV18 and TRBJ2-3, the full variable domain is NAGVMQNPRHLVRRRGQEARLRCSPMKGHSHVYWYRQLPEEGLKFMVYLQKENIIDESGMPKERFSAEFPKEGPSILRIQQVVRGDSAAYFCASSPSPTDTQYFGPGTRLTVL.

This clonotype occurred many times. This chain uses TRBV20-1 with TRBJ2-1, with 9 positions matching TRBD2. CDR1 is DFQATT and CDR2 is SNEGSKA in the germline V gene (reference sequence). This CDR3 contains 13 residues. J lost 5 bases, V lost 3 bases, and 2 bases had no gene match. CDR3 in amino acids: CSARSSGDNEQFF. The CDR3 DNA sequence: TGCAGTGCTAGGTCTAGCGGGGACAATGAGCAGTTCTTC.

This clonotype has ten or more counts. For the CDR3, the DNA is TGTGCCAGCAGCCACAGGGAGACCCAGTACTTC. Its translation: CASSHRETQYF. The chain links TRBV7-2 to TRBJ2-5, with D possibly TRBD1 on 5 matching bases. The CDR3 is 11 amino acids. Deletions cut 5 bases from V and 5 bases from J, with 6 bases between. Germline V gives CDR1 SGHTA, CDR2 FQGNSA. The full variable domain, its missing parts supplied by reference TRBV7-2 and TRBJ2-5, is GAGVSQSPSNKVTEKGKDVELRCDPISGHTALYWYRQSLGQGLEFLIYFQGNSAPDKSGLPSDRFSAERTGGSVSTLTIQRTQQEDSAVYLCASSHRETQYFGPGTRLLVL.

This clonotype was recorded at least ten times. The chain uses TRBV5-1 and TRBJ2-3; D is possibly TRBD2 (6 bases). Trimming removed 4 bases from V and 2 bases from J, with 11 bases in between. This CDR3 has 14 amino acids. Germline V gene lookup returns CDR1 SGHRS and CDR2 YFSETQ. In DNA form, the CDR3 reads TGCGCCAGCAGCAATGTAGCGGACACAGATACGCAGTATTTT. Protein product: CASSNVADTDTQYF.

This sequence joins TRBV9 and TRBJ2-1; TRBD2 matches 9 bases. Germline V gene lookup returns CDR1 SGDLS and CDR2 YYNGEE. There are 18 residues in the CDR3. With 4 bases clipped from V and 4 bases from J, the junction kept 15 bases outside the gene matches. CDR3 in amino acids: CASSFRTHSGSAYNEQFF. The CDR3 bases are TGTGCCAGCAGCTTCCGAACCCATAGCGGGAGCGCGTACAATGAGCAGTTCTTC.

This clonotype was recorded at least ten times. Written as DNA, the CDR3 is TGTGCCAGCAGCTGGGGACAGCCGAACACCAACGAGCAGTACTTC. It is translated as CASSWGQPNTNEQYF. This chain joins TRBV7-6 and TRBJ2-7; 7 bases line up with TRBD1. The CDR3 contains 15 residues. Germline V CDR1 and CDR2: SGHVS, FNYEAQ. After removal of 4 bases from V and 5 bases from J, the junction contained 11 bases not matched to a gene.

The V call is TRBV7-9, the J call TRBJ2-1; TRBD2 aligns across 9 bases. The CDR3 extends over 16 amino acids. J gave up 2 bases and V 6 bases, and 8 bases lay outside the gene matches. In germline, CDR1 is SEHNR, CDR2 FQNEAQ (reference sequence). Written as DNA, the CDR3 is TGTGCCAGCAGTCCTTATAGCGGGAGAGCCTACAATGAGCAGTTCTTC. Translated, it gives CASSPYSGRAYNEQFF.

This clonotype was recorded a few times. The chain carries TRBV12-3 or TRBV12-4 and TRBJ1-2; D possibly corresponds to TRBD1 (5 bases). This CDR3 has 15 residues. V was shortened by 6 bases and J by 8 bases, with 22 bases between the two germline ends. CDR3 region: CASSPKGTGLGGYTF. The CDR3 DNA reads TGTGCCAGCAGCCCTAAAGGGACGGGCTTAGGCGGCTACACCTTC.

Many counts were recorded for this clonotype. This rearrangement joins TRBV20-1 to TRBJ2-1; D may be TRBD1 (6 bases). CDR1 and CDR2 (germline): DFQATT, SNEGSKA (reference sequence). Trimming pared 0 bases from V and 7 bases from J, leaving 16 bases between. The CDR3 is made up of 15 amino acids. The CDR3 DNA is TGCAGTGCTAGAGAAGCAGGGGCCTTGGGGAATGAGCAGTTCTTC. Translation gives CSAREAGALGNEQFF.

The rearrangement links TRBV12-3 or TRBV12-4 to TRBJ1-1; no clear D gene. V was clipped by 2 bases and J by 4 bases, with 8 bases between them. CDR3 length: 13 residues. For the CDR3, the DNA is TGTGCCAGCAGTTTAATCACGGGCACTGAAGCTTTCTTT. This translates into CASSLITGTEAFF.

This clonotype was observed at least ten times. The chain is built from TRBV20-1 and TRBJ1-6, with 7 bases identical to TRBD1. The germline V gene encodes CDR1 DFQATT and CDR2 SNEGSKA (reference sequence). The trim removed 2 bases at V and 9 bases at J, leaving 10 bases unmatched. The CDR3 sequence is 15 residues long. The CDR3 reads CSARPIQGSTSPLHF. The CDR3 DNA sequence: TGCAGTGCTAGACCCATACAGGGGAGTACTTCACCCCTCCACTTT.

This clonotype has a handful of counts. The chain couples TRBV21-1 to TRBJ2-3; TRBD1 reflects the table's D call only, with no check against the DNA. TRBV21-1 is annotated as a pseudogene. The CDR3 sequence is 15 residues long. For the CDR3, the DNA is TGTGCCAGCAGCAAAGAGGTTAAGGGGGCGAATACGCAGTATTTT. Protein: CASSKEVKGANTQYF.

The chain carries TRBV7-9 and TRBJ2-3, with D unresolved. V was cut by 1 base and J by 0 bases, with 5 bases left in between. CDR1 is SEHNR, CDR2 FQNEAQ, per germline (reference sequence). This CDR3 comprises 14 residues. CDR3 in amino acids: CASSLGWSTDTQYF. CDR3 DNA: TGTGCCAGCAGCTTAGGGTGGAGCACAGATACGCAGTATTTT.

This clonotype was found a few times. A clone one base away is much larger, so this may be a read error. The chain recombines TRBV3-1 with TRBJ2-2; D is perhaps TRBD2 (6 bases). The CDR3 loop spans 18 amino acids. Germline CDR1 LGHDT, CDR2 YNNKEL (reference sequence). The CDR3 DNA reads TGTGCCAGCAGCCAAGAATCTACGGGAGTGGTGGTCACCGGGGAGCCGTTTTTT. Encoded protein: CASSQESTGVVVTGEPFF.

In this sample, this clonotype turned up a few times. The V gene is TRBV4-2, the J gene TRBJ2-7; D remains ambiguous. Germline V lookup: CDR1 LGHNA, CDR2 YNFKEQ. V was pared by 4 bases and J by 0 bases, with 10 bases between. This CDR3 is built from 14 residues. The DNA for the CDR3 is TGTGCCAGCAGCCCCCGGACGAGCTCCTACGAGCAGTACTTC. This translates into CASSPRTSSYEQYF.

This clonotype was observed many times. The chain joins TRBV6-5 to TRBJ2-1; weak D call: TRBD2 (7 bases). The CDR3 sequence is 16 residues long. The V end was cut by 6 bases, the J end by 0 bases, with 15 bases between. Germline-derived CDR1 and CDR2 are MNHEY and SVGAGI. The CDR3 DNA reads TGTGCCAGCAGGGGCGGGGGCCGTAGCTCCTACAATGAGCAGTTCTTC. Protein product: CASRGGGRSSYNEQFF.

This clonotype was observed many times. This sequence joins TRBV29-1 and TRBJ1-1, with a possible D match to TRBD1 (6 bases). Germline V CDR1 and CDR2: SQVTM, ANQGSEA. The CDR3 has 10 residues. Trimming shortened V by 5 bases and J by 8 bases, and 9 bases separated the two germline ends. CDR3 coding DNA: TGCAGCGTTCAGGGGTCGGAAGCTTTCTTT. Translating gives CSVQGSEAFF.

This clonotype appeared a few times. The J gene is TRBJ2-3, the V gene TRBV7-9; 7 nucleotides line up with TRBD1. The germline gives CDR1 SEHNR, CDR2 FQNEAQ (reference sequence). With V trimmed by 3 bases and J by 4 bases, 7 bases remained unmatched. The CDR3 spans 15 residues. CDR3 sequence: CASSLGEGGPDTQYF. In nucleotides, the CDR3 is TGTGCCAGCAGCTTGGGTGAAGGGGGCCCAGATACGCAGTATTTT.

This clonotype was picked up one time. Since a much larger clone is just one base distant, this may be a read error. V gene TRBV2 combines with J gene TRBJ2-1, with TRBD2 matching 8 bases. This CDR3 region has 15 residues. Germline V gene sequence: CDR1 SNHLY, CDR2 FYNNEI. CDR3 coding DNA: TGTGCCAGCATTCTTAGCGGGATCTCCTACGATGAGCAGTTCTTC. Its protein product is CASILSGISYDEQFF.